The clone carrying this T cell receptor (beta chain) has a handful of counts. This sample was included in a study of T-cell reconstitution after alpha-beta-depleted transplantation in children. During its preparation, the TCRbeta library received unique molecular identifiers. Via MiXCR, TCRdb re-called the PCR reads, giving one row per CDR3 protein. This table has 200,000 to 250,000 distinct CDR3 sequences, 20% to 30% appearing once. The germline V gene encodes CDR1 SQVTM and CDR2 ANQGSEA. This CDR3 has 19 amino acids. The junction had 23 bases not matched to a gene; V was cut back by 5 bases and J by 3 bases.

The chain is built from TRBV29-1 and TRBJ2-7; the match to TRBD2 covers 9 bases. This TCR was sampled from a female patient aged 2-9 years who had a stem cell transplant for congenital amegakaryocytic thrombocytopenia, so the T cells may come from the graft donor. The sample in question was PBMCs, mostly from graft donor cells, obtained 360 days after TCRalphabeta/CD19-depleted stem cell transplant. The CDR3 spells CSVILWELWLAGTNYEQYF. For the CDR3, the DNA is TGCAGCGTTATTTTGTGGGAATTGTGGCTAGCGGGGACGAACTACGAGCAGTACTTC.